This T cell receptor beta chain was recorded in a study of regulatory T cells in long-lasting Graves disease. Time point reported: newly diagnosed GD, antithyroid drugs for less than 3 months. Researchers made the TCR library from RNA that was extracted from PBMCs. Arm-PCR of CDR3 regions with iRepertoire HTBI primers generated TCR beta libraries. One entry per CDR3 protein results from TCRdb running MiXCR on the multiplex PCR reads. The data show almost 450,000 distinct CDR3 sequences, roughly 17% seen once. CDR1 is LGHDT and CDR2 is YNNKEL in the germline V gene (reference sequence). This CDR3 has 14 residues. The V gene lost 4 bases and the J gene lost 2 bases, with 12 bases spanning the gap. The data were also submitted as part of a second study, on T cells in Graves' hyperthyroidism and ophthalmopathy.

This TCR derives from a woman aged 25 to 39 with Graves disease. The input for sequencing was peripheral blood mononuclear cells (PBMCs), taken at new diagnosis, from a patient treated with antithyroid drugs. The J gene is TRBJ2-7, the V gene TRBV3-1; D not certain. This chain's CDR3 is CASSPSQLAYEQYF. The CDR3 DNA follows: TGTGCCAGCAGCCCGTCTCAGTTGGCCTACGAGCAGTACTTC.